The source of this T cell receptor (beta chain) is a study of human T cells and chemical hapten exposure. Overall study context: Patch tests applied 0.01% DPC to the upper back, read at 6 days. Regarding the study as a whole: Alopecia affecting every donor means their immune response may not match healthy people's.

TCRdb reprocessed the RACE reads with MiXCR, giving one entry per CDR3 protein. The sample includes some 60,000 distinct CDR3 sequences, about 11% seen only once; the top ten take around 3.9%. This clonotype occurred a few times. Antigen specificity is unknown. Germline CDR1 is SGDLS and CDR2 is YYNGEE. This CDR3 has 16 residues. Deletions cut 4 bases from V and 2 bases from J, with 13 bases between. Time point in this sample: pre-sensitization, week 0. The treatment: therapeutic diphenylcyclopropenone sensitization with weekly scalp DPC. The chain combines TRBV9 with TRBJ2-6; a possible D gene is TRBD1 (6 bases). The material was whole blood, obtained in connection with sensitization to the hapten diphenylcyclopropenone (DPC). The source is a woman between 40 and 55 years old with alopecia areata. Some clones in this sample may be carry-over from other donors' samples. CDR3 nucleotides: TGTGCCAGCAGCTTACAGGGTTTCGCTGGGGCCAACGTCCTGACTTTC. The encoded protein is CASSLQGFAGANVLTF. The full variable domain, its missing parts supplied by reference TRBV9 and TRBJ2-6, is DSGVTQTPKHLITATGQRVTLRCSPRSGDLSVYWYQQSLDQGLQFLIQYYNGEERAKGNILERFSAQQFPDLHSELNLSSLELGDSALYFCASSLQGFAGANVLTFGAGSRLTVL.